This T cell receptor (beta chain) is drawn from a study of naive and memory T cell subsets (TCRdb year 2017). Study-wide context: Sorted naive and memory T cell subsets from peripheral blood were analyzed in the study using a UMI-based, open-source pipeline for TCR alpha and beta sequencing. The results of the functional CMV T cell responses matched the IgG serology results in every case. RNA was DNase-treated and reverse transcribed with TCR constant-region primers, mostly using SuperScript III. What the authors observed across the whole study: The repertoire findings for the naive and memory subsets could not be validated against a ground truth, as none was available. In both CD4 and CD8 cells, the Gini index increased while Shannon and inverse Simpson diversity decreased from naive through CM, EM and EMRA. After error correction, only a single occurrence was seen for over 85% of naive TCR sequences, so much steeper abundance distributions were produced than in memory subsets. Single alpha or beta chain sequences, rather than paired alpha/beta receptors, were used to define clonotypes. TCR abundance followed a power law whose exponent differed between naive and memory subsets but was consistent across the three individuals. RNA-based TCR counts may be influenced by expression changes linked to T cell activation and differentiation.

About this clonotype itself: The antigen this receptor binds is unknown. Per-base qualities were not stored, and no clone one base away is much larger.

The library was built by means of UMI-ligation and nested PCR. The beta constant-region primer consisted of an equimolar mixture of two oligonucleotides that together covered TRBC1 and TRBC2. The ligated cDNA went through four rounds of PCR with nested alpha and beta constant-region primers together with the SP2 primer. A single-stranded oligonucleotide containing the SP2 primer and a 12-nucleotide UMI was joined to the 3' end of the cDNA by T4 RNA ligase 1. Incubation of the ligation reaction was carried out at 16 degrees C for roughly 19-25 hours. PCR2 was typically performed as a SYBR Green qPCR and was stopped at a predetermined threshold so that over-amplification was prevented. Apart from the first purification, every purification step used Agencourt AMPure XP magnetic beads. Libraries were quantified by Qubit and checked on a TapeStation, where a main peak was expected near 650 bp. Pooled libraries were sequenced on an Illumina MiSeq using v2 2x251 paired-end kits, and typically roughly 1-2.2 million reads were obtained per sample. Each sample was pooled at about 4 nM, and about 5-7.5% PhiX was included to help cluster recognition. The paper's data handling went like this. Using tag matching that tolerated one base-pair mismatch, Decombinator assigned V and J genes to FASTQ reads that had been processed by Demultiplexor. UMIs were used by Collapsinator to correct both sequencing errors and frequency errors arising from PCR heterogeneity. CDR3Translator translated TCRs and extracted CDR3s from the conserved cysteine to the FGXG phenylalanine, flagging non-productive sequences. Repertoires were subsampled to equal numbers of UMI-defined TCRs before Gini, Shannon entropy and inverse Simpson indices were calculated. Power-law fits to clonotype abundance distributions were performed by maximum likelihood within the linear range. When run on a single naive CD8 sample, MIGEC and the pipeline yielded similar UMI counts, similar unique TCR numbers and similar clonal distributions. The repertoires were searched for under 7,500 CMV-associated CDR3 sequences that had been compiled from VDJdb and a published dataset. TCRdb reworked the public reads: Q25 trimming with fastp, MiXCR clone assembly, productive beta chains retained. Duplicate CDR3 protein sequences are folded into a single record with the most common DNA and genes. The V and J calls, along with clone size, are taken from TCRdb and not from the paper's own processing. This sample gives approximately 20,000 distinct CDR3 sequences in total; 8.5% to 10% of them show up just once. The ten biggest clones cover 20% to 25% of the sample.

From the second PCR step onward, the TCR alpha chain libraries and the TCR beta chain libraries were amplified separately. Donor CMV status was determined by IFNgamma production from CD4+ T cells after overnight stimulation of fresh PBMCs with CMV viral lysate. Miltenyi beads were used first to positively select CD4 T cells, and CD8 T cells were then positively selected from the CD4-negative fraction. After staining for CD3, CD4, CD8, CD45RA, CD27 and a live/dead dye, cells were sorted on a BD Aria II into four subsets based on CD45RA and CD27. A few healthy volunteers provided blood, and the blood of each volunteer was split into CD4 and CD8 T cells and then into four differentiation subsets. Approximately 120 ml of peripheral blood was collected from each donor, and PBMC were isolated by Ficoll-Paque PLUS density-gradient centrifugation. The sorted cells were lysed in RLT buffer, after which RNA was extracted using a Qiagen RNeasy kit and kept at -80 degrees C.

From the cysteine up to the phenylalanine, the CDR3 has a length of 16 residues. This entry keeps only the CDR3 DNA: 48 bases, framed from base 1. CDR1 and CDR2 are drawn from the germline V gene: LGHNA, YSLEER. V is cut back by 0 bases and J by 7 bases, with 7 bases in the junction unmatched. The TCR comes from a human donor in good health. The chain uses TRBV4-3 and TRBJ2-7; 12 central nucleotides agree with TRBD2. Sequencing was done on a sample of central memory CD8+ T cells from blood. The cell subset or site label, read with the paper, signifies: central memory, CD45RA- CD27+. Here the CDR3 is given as CASSQDTSGRSGEQYF. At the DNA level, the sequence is TGCGCCAGCAGCCAAGATACTAGCGGGAGGTCGGGAGAGCAGTACTTC.